These 11 T cell receptor beta chains were sequenced from one sample in a study of control samples from healthy donors and cancer patients. Clones were read by immunoSEQ multiplex PCR, and TCRdb kept only the in-frame ones, dropping some. The repertoire holds approximately 100,000 clones, roughly 89% seen once, with around 17% in the top ten. The sample comprised blood. The source is a woman aged 50 to 60 in good health.

This clone came up a few times. V gene TRBV25-1 combines with J gene TRBJ1-6; D is possibly TRBD1 (5 bases). Germline CDR1 is MGHDK and CDR2 is SYGVNS. This CDR3 has 14 amino acids. The V end lost 4 bases, the J end lost 9 bases, and 13 bases lay between the germline ends. In DNA, the CDR3 is TGTGCCAGCAGTGGTACCCAGGGTTCTTCACCCCTCCACTTT. Translation gives CASSGTQGSSPLHF.

The rearrangement uses TRBV19 and TRBJ1-2, with unresolved D. V dropped 6 bases and J dropped 8 bases, with 16 bases sitting between them. Germline V gene lookup returns CDR1 LNHDA and CDR2 SQIVND (reference sequence). The CDR3 is made up of 13 amino acids. The CDR3 nucleotides read TGTGCCAGTAGGTACAGAGAGGTAAAAGGCTACACCTTC. Amino acid sequence: CASRYREVKGYTF.

The chain links TRBV6-4 to TRBJ1-1; 8 bases align to TRBD1. In germline, CDR1 is MRHNA, CDR2 SNTAGT. CDR3 length: 15 residues. V shed 4 bases and J 5 bases; nucleotides not matched to a gene: 9. CDR3 coding DNA: TGTGCCAGCAGTGCCAGTCAGGGGGCGCTTACTGAAGCTTTCTTT. This encodes CASSASQGALTEAFF.

The rearrangement links TRBV5-5 to TRBJ1-1; D not resolved. V was clipped by 3 bases and J by 7 bases, with 16 bases between them. The CDR3 sequence is 14 residues long. Germline CDR1 and CDR2: SGHKS and YYEKEE (reference sequence). This CDR3 is CASSSGRAGNEAFF. The CDR3 nucleotides are TGTGCCAGCAGCTCCGGGAGGGCAGGTAATGAAGCTTTCTTT.

The V gene is TRBV7-9, the J gene TRBJ1-2; D remains unclear. The germline V gene has CDR1 SEHNR and CDR2 FQNEAQ (reference sequence). Trimming took off 2 bases at V and 1 base at J, with 8 bases between the two ends. This CDR3 region has 14 residues. The CDR3 sequence is CASSLSTVNYGYTF. The DNA of the CDR3 is TGTGCCAGCAGCTTAAGCACTGTTAACTATGGCTACACCTTC.

The rearrangement joins TRBV4-3 to TRBJ1-2; D possibly corresponds to TRBD1 (6 bases). Trimming removed 0 bases at V and 2 bases at J, with 13 bases between. This CDR3 region has 16 residues. Germline CDR1 LGHNA, CDR2 YSLEER. CDR3 sequence: CASSQDRTGPNYGYTF. Written as DNA, the CDR3 is TGCGCCAGCAGCCAAGATCGAACAGGGCCCAACTATGGCTACACCTTC.

The chain is built from TRBV5-1 and TRBJ2-4; tentatively, D is TRBD1 (7 bases). The germline gives CDR1 SGHRS, CDR2 YFSETQ. The CDR3 contains 14 residues. The V and J ends lost 4 bases and 5 bases respectively, with 13 bases between them. CDR3 in DNA: TGCGCCAGCAGCGCGGGACAGCTTGAAAACATTCAGTACTTC. Its protein is CASSAGQLENIQYF.

V gene TRBV19 combines with J gene TRBJ2-3, with no clear D. The CDR3 loop spans 15 amino acids. Trimming cost V 2 bases and J 0 bases, with 9 bases left between them. CDR1 and CDR2 (germline): LNHDA, SQIVND (reference sequence). Written as DNA, the CDR3 is TGTGCCAGTAGTATATTCCACCGAAGCACAGATACGCAGTATTTT. Amino acid sequence: CASSIFHRSTDTQYF.

The V and J genes are TRBV14 and TRBJ1-4; a weak D match, TRBD1 (5 bases). The CDR3 runs to 14 residues. Germline lookup yields CDR1 SGHDN and CDR2 FVKESK. V was clipped by 1 base and J by 7 bases, with 10 bases between them. The CDR3 nucleotides are TGTGCCAGCAGCCAAGCCCAGGGAGGTGAAAAACTGTTTTTT. It encodes CASSQAQGGEKLFF.

The chain combines TRBV19 with TRBJ2-3; D remains unclear. The CDR3 is 13 residues long. The germline gives CDR1 LNHDA, CDR2 SQIVND (reference sequence). V was clipped by 10 bases and J by 9 bases, with 20 bases between them. The CDR3 reads CATSAAVGETQYF. CDR3 bases: TGTGCCACGTCTGCTGCGGTTGGGGAAACGCAGTATTTT. The variable domain in full, with the rest retrieved from reference TRBV19 and TRBJ2-3, is DGGITQSPKYLFRKEGQNVTLSCEQNLNHDAMYWYRQDPGQGLRLIYYSQIVNDFQKGDIAEGYSVSREKKESFPLTVTSAQKNPTAFYLCATSAAVGETQYFGPGTRLTVL.

This chain links TRBV29-1 with TRBJ1-2; no firm D call. This CDR3 has 12 residues. Deletions cut 1 base from V and 8 bases from J, with 11 bases between. Germline V gene sequence: CDR1 SQVTM, CDR2 ANQGSEA. The CDR3 sequence: CSVEGEGYGYTF. Here the CDR3 DNA reads TGCAGCGTTGAAGGGGAAGGGTACGGCTACACCTTC.